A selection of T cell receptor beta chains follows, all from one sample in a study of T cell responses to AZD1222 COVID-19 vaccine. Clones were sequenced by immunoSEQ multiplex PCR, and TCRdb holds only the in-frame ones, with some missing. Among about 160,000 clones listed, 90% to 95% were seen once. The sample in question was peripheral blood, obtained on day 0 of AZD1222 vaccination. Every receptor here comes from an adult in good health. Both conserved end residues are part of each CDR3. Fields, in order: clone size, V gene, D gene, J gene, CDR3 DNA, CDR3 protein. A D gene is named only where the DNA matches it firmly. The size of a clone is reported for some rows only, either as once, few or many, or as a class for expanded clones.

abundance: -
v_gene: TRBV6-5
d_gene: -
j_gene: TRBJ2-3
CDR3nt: TGTGCCAGCAGTTCAGGGTTAAGCACAGATACGCAGTATTTT
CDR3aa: CASSSGLSTDTQYF

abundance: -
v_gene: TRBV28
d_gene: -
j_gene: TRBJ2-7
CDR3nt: TGTGCCAGCAGTACTTACTACGAGCAGTACTTC
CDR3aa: CASSTYYEQYF

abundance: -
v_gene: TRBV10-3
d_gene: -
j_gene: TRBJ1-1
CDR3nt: TGTGCCATCAGTCGTACAGGTACTAACACTGAAGCTTTCTTT
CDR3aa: CAISRTGTNTEAFF

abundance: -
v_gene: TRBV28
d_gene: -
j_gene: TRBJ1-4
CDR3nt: TGTGCCAGCAGTAGGAGGCGCGGCAAAACGGCAACTAATGAAAAACTGTTTTTT
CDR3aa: CASSRRRGKTATNEKLFF

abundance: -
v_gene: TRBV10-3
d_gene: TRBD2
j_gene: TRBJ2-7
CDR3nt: TGTGCCATCAGCGGACTAGCGGGGGGGTATAAGTACGAGCAGTACTTC
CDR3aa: CAISGLAGGYKYEQYF

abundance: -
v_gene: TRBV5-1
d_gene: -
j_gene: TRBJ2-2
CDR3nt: TGCGCCAGCAGCCTCGAGGTGCACAGGAGCACCGGGGAGCTGTTTTTT
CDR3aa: CASSLEVHRSTGELFF

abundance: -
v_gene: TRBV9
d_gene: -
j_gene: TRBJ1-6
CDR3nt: TGTGCCAGCAGCGTAGGGGGGGACGTATTCCCCTCCAATTCACCCCTCCACTTT
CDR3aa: CASSVGGDVFPSNSPLHF

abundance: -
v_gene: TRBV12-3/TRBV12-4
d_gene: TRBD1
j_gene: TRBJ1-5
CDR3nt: TGTGCCAGCAGTACAGGGGATCATCAGCCCCAGCATTTT
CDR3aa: CASSTGDHQPQHF

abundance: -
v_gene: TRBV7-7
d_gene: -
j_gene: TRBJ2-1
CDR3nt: TGTGCCAGCAGCTTAGACGGCTACAATGAGCAGTTCTTC
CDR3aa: CASSLDGYNEQFF

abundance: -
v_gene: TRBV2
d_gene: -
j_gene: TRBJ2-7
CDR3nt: TGTGCCAGCAGTGAAGGTAGAGGGTTTTACGAGCAGTACTTC
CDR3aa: CASSEGRGFYEQYF

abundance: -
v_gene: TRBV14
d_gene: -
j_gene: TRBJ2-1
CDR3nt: TGTGCCAGCAGCCAACCCGGCCCTTACAATGAGCAGTTCTTC
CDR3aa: CASSQPGPYNEQFF

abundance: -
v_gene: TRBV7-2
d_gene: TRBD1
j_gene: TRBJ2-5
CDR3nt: TGTGCCAGCAGCACTGACTCGGACAGGGTTGGGGAGACCCAGTACTTC
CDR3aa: CASSTDSDRVGETQYF

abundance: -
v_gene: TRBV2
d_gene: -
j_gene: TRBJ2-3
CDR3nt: TGTGCCAGCCAGTGGGTAGATACGCAGTATTTT
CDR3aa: CASQWVDTQYF

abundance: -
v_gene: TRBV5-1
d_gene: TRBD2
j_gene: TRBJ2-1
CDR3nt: TGCGCCAGCAGCGAACGGGGGGGCAGGTACAATGAGCAGTTCTTC
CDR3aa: CASSERGGRYNEQFF

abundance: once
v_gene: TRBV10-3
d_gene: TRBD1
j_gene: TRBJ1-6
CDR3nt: TGTGCCATCAGTGACAGGGGGCAGGGGGATTCACCCCTCCACTTT
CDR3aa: CAISDRGQGDSPLHF

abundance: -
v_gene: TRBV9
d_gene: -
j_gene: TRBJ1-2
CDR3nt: TGTGCCAGCAGCGTAGGCGGTAACTATGGCTACACCTTC
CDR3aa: CASSVGGNYGYTF

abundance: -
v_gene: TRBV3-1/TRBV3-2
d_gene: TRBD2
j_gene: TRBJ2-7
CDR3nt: TGTGCCTTCCTAGCGGGCGGGGCCTACGAGCAGTACTTC
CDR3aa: CAFLAGGAYEQYF

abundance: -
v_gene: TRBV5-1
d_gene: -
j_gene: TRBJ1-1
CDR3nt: TGCGCCAGCAGCTTGGGTGCAGGGACGCCTGAAGCTTTCTTT
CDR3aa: CASSLGAGTPEAFF